This paragraph covers one T cell receptor beta chain sequence. Per the original methods: Amplification of reference gene primers was used by the study to estimate nucleated cell counts. Generated by immunoSEQ multiplex PCR, the TCRdb table keeps only in-frame clones and is missing some. V and J calls and clone size come straight from that table; D and trimming were deduced from the DNA. The table shows roughly 240,000 clones, with more than 70% occurring only once. Germline V gene data show CDR1 as MNHEY and CDR2 as SVGAGI. The CDR3 has 15 residues. V was pared by 8 bases and J by 3 bases, with 18 bases between. This specimen belongs to a study of blood T cell repertoires in COVID-19.

The chain employs TRBV6-5 and TRBJ2-3, with D possibly TRBD1 on 6 matching bases. The clonotype originates from a woman aged 40 to 50 with acute COVID-19. Sequencing was done on a sample of PBMCs or T cells enriched from blood (not recorded which). This CDR3 reads CASGRGQRGTDTQYF. CDR3 bases: TGTGCCAGCGGCCGGGGACAACGGGGAACAGATACGCAGTATTTT.